The 21 T cell receptor beta chains below come from one sample, sequenced in a study of T cells expressing NK-cell markers. Following a re-call of the 5' RACE reads, TCRdb has one entry per CDR3 protein and lacks DNA. The repertoire table contains about 410,000 distinct CDR3 sequences. The sample was blood T cells: a sorted CD56 or NKG2C T cell subset, CD4+ or CD8+ T cells, or bulk PBMC T cells (not recorded which). The receptor source for this set is a woman in her 50s in good health.

The chain joins TRBV24-1 to TRBJ1-2; without DNA, the TCRdb call of TRBD1 cannot be checked. This CDR3 is 14 amino acids long. Germline lookup yields CDR1 KGHDR and CDR2 SFDVKD. The CDR3: CATSDTGQAKGYTF.

The gene calls are TRBV5-1 and TRBJ2-6. Germline V CDR1 and CDR2: SGHRS, YFSETQ. The CDR3 contains 15 residues. The CDR3 spells CASAPQGSGANVLTF. The complete variable domain, with remaining parts taken from reference TRBV5-1 and TRBJ2-6, reads KAGVTQTPRYLIKTRGQQVTLSCSPISGHRSVSWYQQTPGQGLQFLFEYFSETQRNKGNFPGRFSGRQFSNSRSEMNVSTLELGDSALYLCASAPQGSGANVLTFGAGSRLTVL.

V gene TRBV10-2 combines with J gene TRBJ1-3; the TRBD1 assignment by TCRdb is unverifiable without DNA. CDR3 length: 16 residues. The V gene's germline CDR1 is WSHSY and CDR2 SAAADI. The CDR3 sequence: CASSERQGGTGNTIYF.

The chain recombines TRBV4-1 with TRBJ2-7; no DNA is available, so the TRBD2 call from TCRdb remains unchecked. From germline, CDR1 is MGHRA and CDR2 YSYEKL. The CDR3 length is 14 residues. The CDR3 reads CASSQPGLDSGQYF.

The V call is TRBV5-1, the J call TRBJ2-3. CDR3 length: 15 amino acids. Germline loops: CDR1 SGHRS, CDR2 YFSETQ. CDR3 sequence reads: CASSPSRTNTDTQYF.

The chain joins TRBV12-3 or TRBV12-4 to TRBJ2-1; TCRdb proposes TRBD2, but this gene call is untestable without DNA. This CDR3 is built from 13 residues. CDR3 protein: CASSPRTANEQFF.

The chain joins TRBV4-1 to TRBJ2-3. CDR1 MGHRA and CDR2 YSYEKL come from the germline V gene. This CDR3 has 17 residues. CDR3 residues: CASSQDFTASGADTQYF.

The V and J genes are TRBV3-1 and TRBJ2-2. Germline V gives CDR1 LGHDT, CDR2 YNNKEL (reference sequence). The CDR3 sequence is 15 residues long. This CDR3 reads CASSHRVSNTGELFF.

The chain joins TRBV12-3 or TRBV12-4 to TRBJ2-3; TCRdb picks TRBD2, but there is no DNA to check that call. The CDR3 has 15 amino acids. CDR3 sequence reads: CASRGSGIGADTQYF.

The chain employs TRBV29-1 and TRBJ2-7; no DNA is available, so the TRBD2 call from TCRdb remains unchecked. The CDR3 totals 12 residues. Germline CDR1 and CDR2: SQVTM and ANQGSEA. CDR3 residues: CSVEGTSYEQYF.

The chain employs TRBV12-3 or TRBV12-4 and TRBJ1-5; TCRdb gives TRBD1 as the D gene, but with no DNA this cannot be confirmed. This CDR3 region has 14 residues. This chain's CDR3 is CASSSTAPNQPQHF.

This chain connects TRBV5-1 to TRBJ2-5; the D call from TCRdb, TRBD1, cannot be confirmed without DNA. The CDR3 has 14 amino acids. Germline CDR1 is SGHRS and CDR2 is YFSETQ. CDR3 amino acids: CASRLGSREETQYF.

The CDR3 loop is CASSHRGYYEQYF. This rearrangement joins TRBV7-9 to TRBJ2-7; absent DNA, TCRdb's TRBD1 call cannot be checked. The CDR3 covers 13 residues. Germline V gene data show CDR1 as SEHNR and CDR2 as FQNEAQ (reference sequence). The whole variable domain, remainder taken from reference TRBV7-9 and TRBJ2-7, is DTGVSQNPRHKITKRGQNVTFRCDPISEHNRLYWYRQTLGQGPEFLTYFQNEAQLEKSRLLSDRFSAERPKGSFSTLEIQRTEQGDSAMYLCASSHRGYYEQYFGPGTRLTVT.

The J gene is TRBJ2-3, the V gene TRBV3-1; TCRdb picks TRBD2, but there is no DNA to check that call. Germline CDR1 and CDR2: LGHDT and YNNKEL (reference sequence). This CDR3 comprises 15 residues. CDR3 protein: CASSPSGRIPDTQYF.

The chain combines TRBV12-3 or TRBV12-4 with TRBJ2-1; TCRdb proposes TRBD1, but this gene call is untestable without DNA. This CDR3 is 12 amino acids long. The CDR3 loop reads CASSPNGAEQFF.

The gene calls are TRBV5-6 and TRBJ1-2. Germline V CDR1 and CDR2: SGHDT, YYEEEE. The CDR3 has 14 residues. The CDR3 is CASSLGTVNYGYTF.

This rearrangement joins TRBV20-1 to TRBJ2-5; TCRdb designates TRBD1, a call that cannot be tested without DNA. The CDR3 length is 13 residues. Germline lookup yields CDR1 DFQATT and CDR2 SNEGSKA (reference sequence). CDR3 amino acids: CSAAPMLQETQYF.

The CDR3 loop reads CASSRSLLGSYEQYF. The rearrangement links TRBV11-2 to TRBJ2-7. The CDR3 is 15 residues long. Germline CDR1 reads SGHAT; CDR2 reads FQNNGV.

The rearrangement uses TRBV7-8 and TRBJ2-1. Per the germline V gene, CDR1 is SGHVS and CDR2 is FQNEAQ. The CDR3 has 12 residues. CDR3 in amino acids: CASSSDVSEQFF.

The chain couples TRBV20-1 to TRBJ2-1; the TCRdb D gene call, TRBD1, has no DNA to confirm it. Germline V lookup: CDR1 DFQATT, CDR2 SNEGSKA (reference sequence). This CDR3 spans 14 amino acids. The chain's CDR3 is CSASFGTLKVEQFF.

The rearrangement links TRBV6-6 to TRBJ2-1; TCRdb's assignment of TRBD2 cannot be checked, as there is no DNA. Per the germline V gene, CDR1 is MNHNY and CDR2 is SVGAGI (reference sequence). The CDR3 extends over 16 amino acids. The CDR3 spells CASSYSAGGPLNEQFF.